The present T cell receptor (beta chain) was sequenced within a study of cytomegalovirus exposure and HLA in healthy donors. PCR used 60 Vbeta primers and 13 Jbeta primers. The repertoire was sequenced with immunoSEQ multiplex PCR; TCRdb's copy has only in-frame clones and lacks some. This sample yields tens of thousands of clones, of which about 80% are seen a single time; roughly 51% belongs to the top ten. The CDR3 loop spans 18 amino acids. Germline V lookup: CDR1 LNHNV, CDR2 YYDKDF (reference sequence). V was clipped by 0 bases and J by 5 bases, with 22 bases between them. The origin of this receptor is a man in his forties or fifties in good health and CMV-seropositive. The V call is TRBV15, the J call TRBJ1-1, with a weak D call TRBD1 (5 bases). The sequenced material came from PBMCs. The CDR3 DNA follows: TGTGCCACCAGCAGAGACCCGGGGGTGGGTTTTTTGTTTACTGAAGCTTTCTTT. Translation gives CATSRDPGVGFLFTEAFF.